One and the same sample provided the 23 T cell receptor beta chains below, sequenced in a study of CD8 T cells in Susac syndrome. Roughly 0.45 to 1 ug RNA was reverse transcribed with random hexamers. Each CDR3 protein is one row after TCRdb ran MiXCR on the immunoSEQ multiplex PCR reads. The sample comprises over 65,000 distinct CDR3 sequences, approximately 94% of which are singletons, and around 0.52% rests with the top ten. The specimen sequenced was CD4+ T cells from PBMCs. These receptors all stem from a human donor with Susac syndrome.

This rearrangement joins TRBV15 to TRBJ2-3, with D perhaps matching TRBD2 (7 bases). Germline values: CDR1 LNHNV, CDR2 YYDKDF (reference sequence). CDR3 length equals 15 residues. V was clipped by 8 bases and J by 1 base, with 16 bases between them. CDR3 protein: CATSGGGLGTDTQYF. CDR3 sequence (DNA): TGTGCCACCTCGGGGGGCGGACTCGGCACAGATACGCAGTATTTT.

The chain has TRBV30 and TRBJ1-1; TRBD1 aligns across 8 bases. CDR3 length: 11 residues. J lost 11 bases, V lost 1 base, and 3 bases had no gene match. The germline CDR1 and CDR2 sequences are GTSNPN and SVGIG (reference sequence). The CDR3 nucleotides read TGTGCCTGGAGTGACAGGGGGATGGCTTTCTTT. This translates into CAWSDRGMAFF.

The chain couples TRBV6-2 or TRBV6-3 to TRBJ2-7; D assignment may be TRBD1 or TRBD2 (5 bases each). V gave up 0 bases and J gave up 3 bases, with 15 bases separating them. CDR1 MNHEY and CDR2 SVGEGT come from the germline V gene. The CDR3 contains 16 residues. CDR3 region: CASSYSNGAVGYEQYF. Here the CDR3 DNA reads TGTGCCAGCAGTTACTCGAACGGGGCGGTGGGCTACGAGCAGTACTTC.

This clonotype has only one observation. The chain combines TRBV20-1 with TRBJ2-7; D gene ambiguous. From germline, CDR1 is DFQATT and CDR2 SNEGSKA (reference sequence). The CDR3 spans 12 residues. V gave up 2 bases and J gave up 1 base, with 6 bases separating them. The DNA for the CDR3 is TGCAGTGCTAGACAGGTATCCTACGAGCAGTACTTC. Encoded protein: CSARQVSYEQYF.

The chain combines TRBV20-1 with TRBJ2-5, with 11 bases matching TRBD2. CDR3 length: 17 amino acids. CDR1 is DFQATT and CDR2 is SNEGSKA in the germline V gene (reference sequence). The V gene end was trimmed by 6 bases and the J gene end by 6 bases; junction bases not matched to a gene: 18. This CDR3 reads CSASPGTSGPQAKTQYF. The CDR3 DNA reads as TGCAGTGCATCCCCCGGGACTAGCGGACCCCAGGCCAAGACCCAGTACTTC.

The chain employs TRBV30 and TRBJ2-5, with TRBD1 matching over 7 bases. Germline assignment: CDR1 GTSNPN and CDR2 SVGIG (reference sequence). V trimming: 3 bases; J trimming: 4 bases; junction bases outside the gene matches: 14. The CDR3 length is 16 residues. This CDR3 is CAWREKDRFTAETQYF. The CDR3 nucleotides are TGTGCCTGGAGGGAAAAGGACAGGTTTACGGCAGAGACCCAGTACTTC.

This rearrangement joins TRBV7-2 to TRBJ1-1, with TRBD1 matching over 8 bases. Per germline, CDR1 SGHTA and CDR2 FQGNSA. With V trimmed by 5 bases and J by 6 bases, 11 bases remained unmatched. This CDR3 has 15 residues. This chain's CDR3 is CASSQNYRGYAEAFF. CDR3 bases: TGTGCCAGCAGCCAAAACTACAGGGGGTATGCTGAAGCTTTCTTT.

The CDR3 DNA is TGTGCCAGCAGCCAACTCCCCTCCGGCGGGCGCAATGAGCAGTTCTTC. This translates into CASSQLPSGGRNEQFF. The chain carries TRBV3-1 and TRBJ2-1; tentatively, D is TRBD2 (5 bases). Trimming shortened V by 2 bases and J by 6 bases, and 17 bases separated the two germline ends. The CDR3 runs 16 residues. CDR1 LGHDT and CDR2 YNNKEL come from the germline V gene (reference sequence).

Comments on this clonotype: Because the CDR3's place on the DNA is in doubt, the DNA is left out and the CDR3 is given as listed by TCRdb. The V call is TRBV4-1, the J call TRBJ2-3; the DNA was not used to check the table's D call, TRBD2. The germline gives CDR1 MGHRA, CDR2 YSYEKL. Both ends counted, the CDR3 spans 18 residues. CDR3: CASSQDLAGGRAQIRSIF.

The chain uses TRBV28 and TRBJ1-5, with no clear D. Germline CDR1 is MDHEN and CDR2 is SYDVKM. The CDR3 runs 13 residues. V lost 2 bases, J lost 6 bases, and 8 bases lay in between. The CDR3 region has the DNA TGTGCCAGCAGTTTAAACGGCGGTCAGCCCCAGCATTTT. This codes for CASSLNGGQPQHF. Using reference TRBV28 and TRBJ1-5 for the parts outside the CDR3, the full variable domain is DVKVTQSSRYLVKRTGEKVFLECVQDMDHENMFWYRQDPGLGLRLIYFSYDVKMKEKGDIPEGYSVSREKKERFSLILESASTNQTSMYLCASSLNGGQPQHFGDGTRLSIL.

V and J are TRBV5-1 and TRBJ2-3; the D gene is possibly TRBD2 (5 bases). Germline V lookup: CDR1 SGHRS, CDR2 YFSETQ. The CDR3 runs 14 residues. V lost 4 bases and J lost 3, with 12 bases in between. CDR3 nucleotides: TGCGCCAGCAGCGGCGGACTGCCAACAGATACGCAGTATTTT. As protein: CASSGGLPTDTQYF. Based on the CDR3 plus reference TRBV5-1 and TRBJ2-3, the full variable domain is KAGVTQTPRYLIKTRGQQVTLSCSPISGHRSVSWYQQTPGQGLQFLFEYFSETQRNKGNFPGRFSGRQFSNSRSEMNVSTLELGDSALYLCASSGGLPTDTQYFGPGTRLTVL.

The chain employs TRBV29-1 and TRBJ1-2; no clear D gene. Trimming took 6 bases from V and 8 from J, leaving 10 bases between them. This CDR3 is built from 10 residues. The germline V gene encodes CDR1 SQVTM and CDR2 ANQGSEA. Here the CDR3 reads CSVRSVGYTF. The CDR3 nucleotides read TGCAGCGTAAGATCCGTCGGCTACACCTTC.

The CDR3 spells CASSLYISGYNEQFF. The CDR3 DNA reads TGTGCCAGCTCACTATACATCTCGGGTTACAATGAGCAGTTCTTC. J is TRBJ2-1 and V is TRBV18; D is uncertain. Germline values: CDR1 KGHSH, CDR2 LQKENI. The CDR3 is made up of 15 amino acids. Between the trimmed V and J ends, which lost 4 bases and 4 bases, there was a span of 14 bases.

This CDR3 is CASKGSDKQPQHF. In nucleotides, the CDR3 is TGTGCCTCGAAGGGGTCAGACAAACAGCCCCAGCATTTT. The rearrangement links TRBV30 to TRBJ1-5, with D perhaps TRBD1 (5 bases). Trimming shortened V by 7 bases and J by 7 bases, and 17 bases separated the two germline ends. Germline V gives CDR1 GTSNPN, CDR2 SVGIG (reference sequence). The CDR3 sequence is 13 residues long.

This sequence joins TRBV6-6 and TRBJ2-7; weak D call: TRBD1 (6 bases). Trimming removed 7 bases from V and 4 bases from J, with 11 bases in between. This CDR3 spans 12 amino acids. CDR1 MNHNY and CDR2 SVGAGI come from the germline V gene (reference sequence). The CDR3 loop reads CASKTTGYEQYF. CDR3 in DNA: TGTGCCAGCAAAACGACAGGATACGAGCAGTACTTC.

The J gene is TRBJ2-1, the V gene TRBV5-1; possibly TRBD2 for D (7 bases). The CDR3 extends over 13 amino acids. The germline CDR1 and CDR2 sequences are SGHRS and YFSETQ. The V end lost 7 bases, the J end lost 3 bases, and 11 bases lay between the germline ends. CDR3 sequence: CASGGADYNEQFF. The DNA of the CDR3 is TGCGCCAGCGGGGGGGCCGACTACAATGAGCAGTTCTTC.

This chain connects TRBV2 to TRBJ2-1; 8 bases are shared with TRBD2. Germline V lookup: CDR1 SNHLY, CDR2 FYNNEI. This CDR3 contains 15 residues. V lost 6 bases to trimming and J lost 8 bases; unmatched junction nucleotides: 12. This chain's CDR3 is CASRKSGSPQDEQFF. CDR3 coding DNA: TGTGCCAGCAGGAAAAGCGGGAGCCCTCAAGATGAGCAGTTCTTC.

The chain couples TRBV4-1 to TRBJ1-2, with 10 bases that match TRBD1. The CDR3 is 15 amino acids. The germline gives CDR1 MGHRA, CDR2 YSYEKL. V trimming: 1 base; J trimming: 3 bases; junction bases outside the gene matches: 2. This CDR3 is CASSQGQGADYGYTF. CDR3 bases: TGCGCCAGCAGCCAAGGACAGGGGGCGGACTATGGCTACACCTTC.

The chain carries TRBV7-2 and TRBJ2-1; D is possibly TRBD1 (7 bases). The germline V and J ends were trimmed by 5 bases and 6 bases, with 17 bases remaining between them. The CDR3 covers 15 residues. The germline CDR1 and CDR2 sequences are SGHTA and FQGNSA. The CDR3 sequence: CASSLLGGQLNEQFF. The DNA for the CDR3 is TGTGCCAGCAGCCTCCTCGGGGGACAGCTCAATGAGCAGTTCTTC.

The rearrangement uses TRBV19 and TRBJ1-1; D might be TRBD1 (5 bases). Germline V CDR1 and CDR2: LNHDA, SQIVND (reference sequence). V gave up 3 bases and J gave up 11 bases, with 10 bases separating them. The CDR3 contains 11 residues. Here the CDR3 reads CASSMGVGAFF. DNA of the CDR3: TGTGCCAGTAGTATGGGGGTTGGCGCTTTCTTT.

The chain uses TRBV5-1 and TRBJ1-5, with D tentatively TRBD1 (5 bases). Trimming took off 1 base at V and 7 bases at J, with 15 bases between the two ends. The CDR3 has 15 amino acids. From germline, CDR1 is SGHRS and CDR2 YFSETQ. The CDR3 region is CASSLTGAAKQPQHF. The CDR3, as DNA: TGCGCCAGCAGCTTGACCGGGGCCGCAAAGCAGCCCCAGCATTTT.

This clonotype was counted a single time. The CDR3 reads CASSPQETPNYGYTF. CDR3 nucleotide sequence: TGTGCCAGCAGTCCCCAGGAGACCCCTAACTATGGCTACACCTTC. This chain links TRBV28 with TRBJ1-2, with D unresolved. V shed 5 bases and J shed 0 bases, with 13 bases lying between them. The CDR3 covers 15 residues. Per the germline V gene, CDR1 is MDHEN and CDR2 is SYDVKM.

The chain joins TRBV20-1 to TRBJ2-5; 12 bases agree with TRBD2. CDR1 is DFQATT and CDR2 is SNEGSKA in the germline V gene (reference sequence). V lost 5 bases, J lost 4 bases, and 11 bases stayed unmatched. This CDR3 comprises 16 residues. The CDR3 nucleotides read TGCAGTGCTGAGTCTAGCGGGAGGGCCGGGGGAGAGACCCAGTACTTC. It codes for CSAESSGRAGGETQYF.